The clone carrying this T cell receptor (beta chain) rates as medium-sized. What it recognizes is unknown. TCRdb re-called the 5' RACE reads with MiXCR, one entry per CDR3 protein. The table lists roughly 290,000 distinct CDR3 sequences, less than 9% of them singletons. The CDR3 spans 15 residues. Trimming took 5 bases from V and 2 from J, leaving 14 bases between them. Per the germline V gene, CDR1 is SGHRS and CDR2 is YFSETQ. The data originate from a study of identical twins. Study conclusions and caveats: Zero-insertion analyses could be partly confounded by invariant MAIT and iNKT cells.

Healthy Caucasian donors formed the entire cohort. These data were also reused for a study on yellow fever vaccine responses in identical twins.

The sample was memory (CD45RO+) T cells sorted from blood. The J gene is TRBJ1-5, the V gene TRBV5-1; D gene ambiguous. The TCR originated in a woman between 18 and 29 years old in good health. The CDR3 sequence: CASRLGVRGNQPQHF. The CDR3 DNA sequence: TGCGCCAGCAGACTTGGGGTGCGTGGCAATCAGCCCCAGCATTTT.